Listed below are T cell receptor beta chains from one sample, sequenced in a study of beta chain features in type 1 diabetes. Some clones are missing from TCRdb's copy, which holds only in-frame ones; the method was immunoSEQ multiplex PCR. The sample includes over 300,000 clones, 6.5% to 10% of them seen just once. The sample taken for sequencing was central memory CD4+ T cells from blood. These receptors were collected from a woman between 18 and 29 years old in good health. Each CDR3 is given with its conserved first and last residue. Fields, in order: V gene, J gene, CDR3 protein.

V: TRBV29-1
J: TRBJ2-7
CDR3: CSVGAFGYEQYF

V: TRBV6-5
J: TRBJ2-3
CDR3: CASTDRGTDTQYF

V: TRBV11-2
J: TRBJ1-3
CDR3: CASSSHGTGIGNTIYF

V: TRBV6-5
J: TRBJ2-7
CDR3: CASSSWPLGEQYF

V: TRBV5-4
J: TRBJ2-3
CDR3: CASQGPPKPDTQYF

V: TRBV7-9
J: TRBJ1-1
CDR3: CASSLYPLNTEAFF

V: TRBV23-1
J: TRBJ2-7
CDR3: CASSGTRTSYEQYF

V: TRBV5-1
J: TRBJ2-5
CDR3: CASSLWGNQETQYF

V: TRBV21-1
J: TRBJ2-1
CDR3: CASSKVTPRGDEQFF

V: TRBV15
J: TRBJ2-5
CDR3: CATSREGAGGGTQYF

V: TRBV5-1
J: TRBJ1-1
CDR3: CASSLEWGPNTEAFF

V: TRBV27
J: TRBJ1-5
CDR3: CASAFGTGRYQPQHF

V: TRBV25-1
J: TRBJ1-4
CDR3: CASSGPPGRNKLEVFF

V: TRBV18
J: TRBJ2-5
CDR3: CASSPQSGVETQYF

V: TRBV28
J: TRBJ2-1
CDR3: CAGQEGGSNEQFF

V: TRBV29-1
J: TRBJ2-1
CDR3: CSALTSGRPYNEQFF

V: TRBV29-1
J: TRBJ2-7
CDR3: CSVTVGTSYEQYF